This passage covers 3 T cell receptor beta chains from one sample sequenced in a study of cytomegalovirus exposure and HLA in healthy donors. PCR used 60 Vbeta primers and 13 Jbeta primers. Assay: immunoSEQ multiplex PCR; the TCRdb copy retains only in-frame clones and omits some. Among under 200,000 clones listed, around 87% were seen once. The source material was PBMCs. These TCRs come from a boy between 2 and 15 years old in good health and CMV-seronegative.

This chain joins TRBV6-5 and TRBJ2-2; a weak D match, TRBD1 (6 bases). Germline CDR1 and CDR2: MNHEY and SVGAGI. The CDR3 covers 15 residues. Trimming removed 7 bases at V and 1 base at J, with 13 bases between. The CDR3 is CASTTRDKNTGELFF. The CDR3 DNA sequence: TGTGCCAGCACCACCCGGGACAAGAACACCGGGGAGCTGTTTTTT.

The rearrangement uses TRBV18 and TRBJ2-1, with TRBD2 identical over 13 bases. The J segment lost 8 bases and the V segment lost 6 bases, leaving 22 bases of the junction unmatched. Germline-derived CDR1 and CDR2 are KGHSH and LQKENI. The length of the CDR3 is 20 residues. The chain's CDR3 is CASSKRTSGSLTLRGDEQFF. CDR3 nucleotide sequence: TGTGCCAGCTCTAAGCGGACTAGCGGGAGTCTTACACTGCGCGGCGATGAGCAGTTCTTC.

This rearrangement joins TRBV5-1 to TRBJ2-7; D may be TRBD2 (5 bases). Trimming cost V 0 bases and J 2 bases, with 12 bases left between them. Germline values: CDR1 SGHRS, CDR2 YFSETQ. The CDR3 covers 15 residues. CDR3 residues: CASSLAPTSTYEQYF. In DNA, the CDR3 is TGCGCCAGCAGCTTGGCCCCCACTAGTACCTACGAGCAGTACTTC.